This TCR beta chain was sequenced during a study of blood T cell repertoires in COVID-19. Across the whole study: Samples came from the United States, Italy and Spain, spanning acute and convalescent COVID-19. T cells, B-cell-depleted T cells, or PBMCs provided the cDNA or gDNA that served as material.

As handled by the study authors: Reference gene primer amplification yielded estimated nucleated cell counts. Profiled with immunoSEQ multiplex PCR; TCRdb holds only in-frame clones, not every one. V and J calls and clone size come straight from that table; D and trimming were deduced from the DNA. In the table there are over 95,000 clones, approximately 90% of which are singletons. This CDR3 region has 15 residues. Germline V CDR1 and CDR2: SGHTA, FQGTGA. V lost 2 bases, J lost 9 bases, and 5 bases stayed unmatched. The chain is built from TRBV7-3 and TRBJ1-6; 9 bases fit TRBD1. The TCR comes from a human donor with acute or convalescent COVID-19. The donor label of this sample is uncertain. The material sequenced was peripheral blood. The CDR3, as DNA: TGTGCCAGCAGCTTAGGGACAGGGCCGGGTTCACCCCTCCACTTT. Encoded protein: CASSLGTGPGSPLHF. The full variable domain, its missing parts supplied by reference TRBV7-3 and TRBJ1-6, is GAGVSQTPSNKVTEKGKYVELRCDPISGHTALYWYRQSLGQGPEFLIYFQGTGAADDSGLPNDRFFAVRPEGSVSTLKIQRTERGDSAVYLCASSLGTGPGSPLHFGNGTRLTVT.